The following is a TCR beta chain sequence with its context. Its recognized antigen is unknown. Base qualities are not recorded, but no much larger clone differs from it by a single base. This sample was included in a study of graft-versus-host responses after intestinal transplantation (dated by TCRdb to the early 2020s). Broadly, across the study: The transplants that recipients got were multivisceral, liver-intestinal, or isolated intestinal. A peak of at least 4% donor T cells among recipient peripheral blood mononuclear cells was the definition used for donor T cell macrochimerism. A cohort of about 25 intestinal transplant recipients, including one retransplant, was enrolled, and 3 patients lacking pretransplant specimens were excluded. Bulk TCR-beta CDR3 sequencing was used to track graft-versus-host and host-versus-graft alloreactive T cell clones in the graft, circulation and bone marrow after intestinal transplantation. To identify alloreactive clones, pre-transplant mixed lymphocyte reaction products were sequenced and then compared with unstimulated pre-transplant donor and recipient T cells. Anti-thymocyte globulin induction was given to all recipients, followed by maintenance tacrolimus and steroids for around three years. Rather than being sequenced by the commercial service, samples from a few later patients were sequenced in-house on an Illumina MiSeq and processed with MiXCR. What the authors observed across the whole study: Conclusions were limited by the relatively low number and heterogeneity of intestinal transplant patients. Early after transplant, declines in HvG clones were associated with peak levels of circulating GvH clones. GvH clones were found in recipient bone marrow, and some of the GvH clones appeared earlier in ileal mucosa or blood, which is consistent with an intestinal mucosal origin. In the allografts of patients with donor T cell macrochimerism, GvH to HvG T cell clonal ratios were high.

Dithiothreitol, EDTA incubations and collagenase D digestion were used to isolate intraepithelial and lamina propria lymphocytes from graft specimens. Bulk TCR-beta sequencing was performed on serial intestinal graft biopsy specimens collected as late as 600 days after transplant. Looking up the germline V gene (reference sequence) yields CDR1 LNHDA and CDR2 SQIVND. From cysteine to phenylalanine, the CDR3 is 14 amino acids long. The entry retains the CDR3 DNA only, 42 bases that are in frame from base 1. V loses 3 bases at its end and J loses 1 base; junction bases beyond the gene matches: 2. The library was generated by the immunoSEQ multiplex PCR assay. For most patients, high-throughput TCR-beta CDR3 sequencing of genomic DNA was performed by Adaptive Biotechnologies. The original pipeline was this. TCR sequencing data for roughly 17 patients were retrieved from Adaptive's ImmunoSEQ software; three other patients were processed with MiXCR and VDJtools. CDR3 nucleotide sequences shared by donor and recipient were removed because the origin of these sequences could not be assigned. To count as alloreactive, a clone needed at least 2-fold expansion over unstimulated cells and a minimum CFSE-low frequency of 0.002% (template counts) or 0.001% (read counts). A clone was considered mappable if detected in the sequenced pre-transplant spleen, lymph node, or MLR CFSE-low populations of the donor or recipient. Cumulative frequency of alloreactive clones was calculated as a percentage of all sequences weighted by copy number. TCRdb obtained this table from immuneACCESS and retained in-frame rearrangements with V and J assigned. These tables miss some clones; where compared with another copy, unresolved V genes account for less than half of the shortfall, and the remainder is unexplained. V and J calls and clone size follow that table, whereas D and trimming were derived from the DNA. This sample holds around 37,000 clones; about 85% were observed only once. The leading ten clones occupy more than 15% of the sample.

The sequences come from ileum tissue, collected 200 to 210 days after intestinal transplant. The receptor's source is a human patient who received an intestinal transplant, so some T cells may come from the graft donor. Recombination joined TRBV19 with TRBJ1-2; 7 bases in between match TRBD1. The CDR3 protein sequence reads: CASSIGTDNYGYTF. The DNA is TGTGCCAGTAGTATCGGGACAGATAACTATGGCTACACCTTC.